This entry lists 8 T cell receptor beta chains sequenced from one sample in a study of OX40 agonist ivuxolimab in advanced cancers. Only in-frame clones appear in the TCRdb table, and some are missing; sequencing was by immunoSEQ multiplex PCR. The data hold about 60,000 clones, with around 90% observed a single time. This material consisted of CD4+ or CD8+ T cells sorted from blood, taken in a trial of the OX40 agonist ivuxolimab. These TCRs come from an adult with an advanced solid tumor such as melanoma, head and neck, liver or kidney cancer.

This clone appeared a few times. The CDR3 DNA reads TGCGCCAGCAGACAGGGAAACAACTACGAGCAGTACTTC. It specifies CASRQGNNYEQYF. The chain carries TRBV10-2 and TRBJ2-7, with D maybe TRBD1 (6 bases). Germline CDR1 WSHSY, CDR2 SAAADI. CDR3 size: 13 residues. With 6 bases removed from V and 3 bases from J, the gap between germline ends came to 12 bases.

This clone was found once. This chain connects TRBV19 to TRBJ1-1; D is ambiguous. The V gene's germline CDR1 is LNHDA and CDR2 SQIVND (reference sequence). Trimming stripped 5 bases from V and 0 bases from J, with 7 bases between. The CDR3 sequence is 13 residues long. The CDR3 loop reads CASSEIVNTEAFF. CDR3 nucleotide sequence: TGTGCCAGTAGTGAAATCGTGAACACTGAAGCTTTCTTT.

The chain couples TRBV19 to TRBJ1-4; 9 bases map to TRBD1. CDR3 size: 14 residues. Germline trimming cut 7 bases from V and 10 bases from J; bases unmatched to any gene: 10. Germline CDR1 is LNHDA and CDR2 is SQIVND (reference sequence). CDR3 amino acids: CASTSGQGVAKLFF. The CDR3 bases are TGTGCCAGTACCTCGGGACAGGGAGTCGCAAAACTGTTTTTT.

This chain links TRBV6-4 with TRBJ2-5; 9 nucleotides match TRBD2. This CDR3 spans 18 amino acids. With 0 bases clipped from V and 2 bases from J, the junction kept 10 bases outside the gene matches. Germline V gives CDR1 MRHNA, CDR2 SNTAGT. In DNA form, the CDR3 reads TGTGCCAGCAGTGACTCGAAACTAGCGGGCCGGGCACAAGAGACCCAGTACTTC. Protein sequence: CASSDSKLAGRAQETQYF.

The chain joins TRBV4-2 to TRBJ1-6, with TRBD1 matching 12 bases. CDR3 length: 17 amino acids. The germline gives CDR1 LGHNA, CDR2 YNFKEQ. Germline trimming cut 4 bases from V and 4 bases from J; bases unmatched to any gene: 5. This CDR3 reads CASSRGTGGQYNSPLHF. The CDR3 DNA reads as TGTGCCAGCAGCCGCGGGACAGGGGGCCAATATAATTCACCCCTCCACTTT.

The chain carries TRBV18 and TRBJ1-2, with 8 bases identical to TRBD1. The junction had 2 bases not matched to a gene; V was cut back by 3 bases and J by 2 bases. CDR3 size: 14 residues. CDR1 and CDR2 from the germline V gene are KGHSH and LQKENI. This CDR3 reads CASSPGQGNYGYTF. CDR3 bases: TGTGCCAGCTCACCTGGACAGGGAAACTATGGCTACACCTTC.

This clone was recorded once. Other DNA variants within this sample encode the same CDR3. The rearrangement links TRBV7-3 to TRBJ1-2; 12 nucleotides line up with TRBD1. V gave up 5 bases and J gave up 4 bases; unmatched junction bases: 2. The CDR3 runs 14 residues. Germline CDR1 is SGHTA and CDR2 is FQGTGA. CDR3 nucleotide sequence: TGTGCCAGCAGCCCGGGACAGGGGGCCTATGGCTACACCTTC. The encoded protein is CASSPGQGAYGYTF. The full variable domain, with the rest looked up from reference TRBV7-3 and TRBJ1-2, is GAGVSQTPSNKVTEKGKYVELRCDPISGHTALYWYRQSLGQGPEFLIYFQGTGAADDSGLPNDRFFAVRPEGSVSTLKIQRTERGDSAVYLCASSPGQGAYGYTFGSGTRLTVV.

The chain has TRBV11-1 and TRBJ1-1, with 7 nucleotides matching TRBD1. The germline V gene has CDR1 SGHAT and CDR2 FQDESV (reference sequence). The CDR3 extends over 13 amino acids. V was pared by 4 bases and J by 4 bases, with 3 bases of the junction left unmatched. The chain's CDR3 is CASSSQGSTEAFF. The CDR3 DNA reads as TGTGCCAGCAGCTCACAGGGGAGCACTGAAGCTTTCTTT.